This record concerns one T cell receptor (beta chain) sequence. The sample belongs to a study of CD8+CD57+ T cells in acquired aplastic anemia. Study-level background: Sorted CD4+ and CD8+ cells yielded DNA averaging about 3.2 ug.

J was trimmed by 3 bases and V by 3 bases; bases with no gene match: 9. The CDR3 is made up of 16 amino acids. The germline CDR1 and CDR2 sequences are SGHVS and FQNEAQ. Researchers used genomic DNA as the template to profile TCR beta VDJ and CDR3. TCRdb fed the reads into MiXCR, producing one record per CDR3 protein. Of 400,000 to 600,000 distinct CDR3 sequences listed, around 32% are singletons. CD8+CD57+ cell expansion, shown by flow cytometry, had occurred in the patients selected for sequencing. With no exception, the patients had severe acquired aplastic anemia. V is TRBV7-8 and J is TRBJ2-7, with 9 nucleotides matching TRBD1. The clonotype comes from a human donor with aplastic anemia. Material: sorted CD4+, CD8+, or CD8+CD57+ T cells (not recorded which) from PBMCs. The CDR3 region has the DNA TGTGCCAGCAGCTTCGCGAACACGGGACAGGGCTACGAGCAGTACTTC. It specifies CASSFANTGQGYEQYF.